The text below deals with one TCR beta chain. This specimen comes from a study of blood T cell repertoires in COVID-19. Trimming left V 2 bases short and J 1 base short, with 8 bases between. The germline gives CDR1 SNHLY, CDR2 FYNNEI. The CDR3 loop spans 15 amino acids. Here immunoSEQ multiplex PCR was the method, and the copy in TCRdb shows in-frame clones only, minus some. There are some 180,000 clones in the sample; around 76% occur only once, and roughly 8.6% lies in the top ten. This clonotype was sampled from a woman aged 50 to 60 with active or convalescent COVID-19. The rearrangement uses TRBV2 and TRBJ2-2; D is perhaps TRBD2 (6 bases). Material: peripheral blood. The CDR3 DNA reads as TGTGCCAGCAGTGAACCCGGGAGGAACACCGGGGAGCTGTTTTTT. The encoded protein is CASSEPGRNTGELFF.